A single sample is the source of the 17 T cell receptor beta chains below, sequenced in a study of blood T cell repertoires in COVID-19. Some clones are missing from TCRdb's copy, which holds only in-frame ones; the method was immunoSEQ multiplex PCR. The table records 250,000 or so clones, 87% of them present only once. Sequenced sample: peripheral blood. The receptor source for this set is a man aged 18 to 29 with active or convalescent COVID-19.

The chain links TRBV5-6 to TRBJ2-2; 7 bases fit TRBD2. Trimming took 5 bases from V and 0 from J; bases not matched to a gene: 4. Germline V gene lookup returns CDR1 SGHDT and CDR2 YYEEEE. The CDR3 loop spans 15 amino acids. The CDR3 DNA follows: TGTGCCAGCAGGTGGGGGGGTCCGAACACCGGGGAGCTGTTTTTT. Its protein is CASRWGGPNTGELFF. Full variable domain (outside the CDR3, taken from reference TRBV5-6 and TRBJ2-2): DAGVTQSPTHLIKTRGQQVTLRCSPKSGHDTVSWYQQALGQGPQFIFQYYEEEERQRGNFPDRFSGHQFPNYSSELNVNALLLGDSALYLCASRWGGPNTGELFFGEGSRLTVL.

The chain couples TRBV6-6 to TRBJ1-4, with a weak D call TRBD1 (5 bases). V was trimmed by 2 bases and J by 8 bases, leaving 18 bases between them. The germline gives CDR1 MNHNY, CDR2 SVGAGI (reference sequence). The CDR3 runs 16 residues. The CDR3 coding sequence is TGTGCCAGCAGTTACGAATCGGGGGGGGTGAGGGAAAAACTGTTTTTT. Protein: CASSYESGGVREKLFF.

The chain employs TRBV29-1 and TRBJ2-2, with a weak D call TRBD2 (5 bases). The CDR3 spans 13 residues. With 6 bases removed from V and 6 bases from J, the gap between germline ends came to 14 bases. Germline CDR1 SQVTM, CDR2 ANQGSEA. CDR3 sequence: CSVQTSSPGELFF. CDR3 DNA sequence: TGCAGCGTACAAACTAGTTCCCCCGGGGAGCTGTTTTTT.

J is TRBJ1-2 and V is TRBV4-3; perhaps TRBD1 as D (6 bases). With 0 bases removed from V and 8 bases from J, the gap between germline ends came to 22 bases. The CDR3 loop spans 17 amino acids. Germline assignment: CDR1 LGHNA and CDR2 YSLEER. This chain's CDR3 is CASSQDWQGLRVTGYTF. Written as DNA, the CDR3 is TGCGCCAGCAGCCAAGATTGGCAGGGGTTAAGGGTAACGGGCTACACCTTC.

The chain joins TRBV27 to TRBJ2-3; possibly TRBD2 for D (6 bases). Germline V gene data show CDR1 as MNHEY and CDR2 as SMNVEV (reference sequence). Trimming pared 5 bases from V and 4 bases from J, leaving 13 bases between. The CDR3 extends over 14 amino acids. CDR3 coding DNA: TGTGCCAGCAGTCCAACAGTAGCGGCAGATACGCAGTATTTT. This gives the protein CASSPTVAADTQYF.

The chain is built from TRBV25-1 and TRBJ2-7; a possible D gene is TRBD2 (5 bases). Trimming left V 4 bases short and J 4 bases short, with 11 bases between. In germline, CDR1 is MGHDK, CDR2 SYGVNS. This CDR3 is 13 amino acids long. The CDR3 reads CASSAPGVYEQYF. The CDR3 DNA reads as TGTGCCAGCAGTGCTCCCGGGGTGTACGAGCAGTACTTC.

The CDR3 DNA reads as TGTGCCAGCAGCCTCCGTCGCGGGACAGGGGATGAAAAACTGTTTTTT. It encodes CASSLRRGTGDEKLFF. The chain employs TRBV5-5 and TRBJ1-4; 10 bases are a match to TRBD1. V shed 4 bases and J 6 bases; nucleotides not matched to a gene: 9. Germline CDR1 reads SGHKS; CDR2 reads YYEKEE (reference sequence). CDR3 size: 16 residues.

CDR3 sequence reads: CASSPSDRINEKLFF. The DNA of the CDR3 is TGTGCCAGCAGCCCTTCGGACAGAATTAATGAAAAACTGTTTTTT. The chain uses TRBV7-9 and TRBJ1-4; possible D gene TRBD1, 6 bases. Germline V CDR1 and CDR2: SEHNR, FQNEAQ (reference sequence). The CDR3 consists of 15 residues. The V end lost 5 bases, the J end lost 4 bases, and 14 bases lay between the germline ends.

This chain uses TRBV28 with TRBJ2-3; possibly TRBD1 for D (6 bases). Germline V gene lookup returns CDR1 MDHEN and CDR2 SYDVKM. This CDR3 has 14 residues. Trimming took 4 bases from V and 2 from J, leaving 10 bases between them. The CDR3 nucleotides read TGTGCCAGCAGTTGGAACAGGGACACAGATACGCAGTATTTT. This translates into CASSWNRDTDTQYF.

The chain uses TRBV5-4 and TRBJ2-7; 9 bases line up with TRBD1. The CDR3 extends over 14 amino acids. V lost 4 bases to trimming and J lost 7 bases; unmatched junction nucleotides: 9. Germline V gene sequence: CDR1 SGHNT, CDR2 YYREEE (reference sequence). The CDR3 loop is CASSPPGQGQEQYF. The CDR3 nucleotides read TGTGCCAGCAGCCCGCCGGGACAGGGTCAGGAGCAGTACTTC.

CDR3 sequence (DNA): TGTGCCACCCAGATGGATAGCGGGAGGAGGAGGGGGGCAGATACGCAGTATTTT. This sequence encodes CATQMDSGRRRGADTQYF. The chain recombines TRBV2 with TRBJ2-3, with TRBD2 identical over 10 bases. CDR3 size: 18 residues. Germline trimming cut 10 bases from V and 4 bases from J; bases unmatched to any gene: 20. Per germline, CDR1 SNHLY and CDR2 FYNNEI.

The CDR3, as DNA: TGTGCCAGCATGACCGGACAGGGCAACATAAGAAATGGCTACACCTTC. It translates to CASMTGQGNIRNGYTF. The gene calls are TRBV28 and TRBJ1-2; TRBD1 matches 8 bases. The CDR3 has 16 residues. CDR1 MDHEN and CDR2 SYDVKM come from the germline V gene. J was trimmed by 6 bases and V by 7 bases; bases with no gene match: 16.

The CDR3 sequence: CSVSGGTQETQYF. CDR3 DNA: TGCAGCGTTAGCGGGGGGACTCAAGAGACCCAGTACTTC. The rearrangement uses TRBV29-1 and TRBJ2-5; 9 bases agree with TRBD2. The CDR3 is 13 amino acids. V lost 5 bases and J lost 2; bases outside the gene matches: 3. CDR1 and CDR2 (germline): SQVTM, ANQGSEA. Based on the CDR3 plus reference TRBV29-1 and TRBJ2-5, the full variable domain is SAVISQKPSRDICQRGTSLTIQCQVDSQVTMMFWYRQQPGQSLTLIATANQGSEATYESGFVIDKFPISRPNLTFSTLTVSNMSPEDSSIYLCSVSGGTQETQYFGPGTRLLVL.

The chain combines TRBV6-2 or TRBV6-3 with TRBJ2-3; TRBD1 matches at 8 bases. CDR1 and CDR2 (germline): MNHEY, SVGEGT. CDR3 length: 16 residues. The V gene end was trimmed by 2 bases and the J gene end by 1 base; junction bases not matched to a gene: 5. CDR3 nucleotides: TGTGCCAGCAGTTACCCAAAGACAGGGGGCACAGATACGCAGTATTTT. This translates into CASSYPKTGGTDTQYF.

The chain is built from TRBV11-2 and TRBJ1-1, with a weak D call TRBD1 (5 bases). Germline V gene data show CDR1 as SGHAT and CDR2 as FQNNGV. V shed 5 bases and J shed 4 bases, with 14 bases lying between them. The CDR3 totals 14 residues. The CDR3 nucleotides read TGTGCCAGCAGCCACACCGGGGGTGGCACTGAAGCTTTCTTT. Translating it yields CASSHTGGGTEAFF.

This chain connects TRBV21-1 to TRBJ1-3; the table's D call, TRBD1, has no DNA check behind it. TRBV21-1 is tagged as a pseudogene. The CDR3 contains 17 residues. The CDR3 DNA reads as TGTGCCAGCAGCAAAGTGGACAGCCTAGACTCTGGAAACACCATATATTTT. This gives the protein CASSKVDSLDSGNTIYF.

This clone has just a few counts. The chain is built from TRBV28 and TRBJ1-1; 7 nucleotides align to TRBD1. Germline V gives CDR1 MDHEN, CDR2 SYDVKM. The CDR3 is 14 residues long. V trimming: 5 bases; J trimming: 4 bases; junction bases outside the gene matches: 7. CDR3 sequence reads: CASSPGTVFTEAFF. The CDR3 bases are TGTGCCAGCAGTCCCGGGACAGTTTTCACTGAAGCTTTCTTT. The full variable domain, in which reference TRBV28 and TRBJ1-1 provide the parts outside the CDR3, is DVKVTQSSRYLVKRTGEKVFLECVQDMDHENMFWYRQDPGLGLRLIYFSYDVKMKEKGDIPEGYSVSREKKERFSLILESASTNQTSMYLCASSPGTVFTEAFFGQGTRLTVV.